This is a list of T cell receptor beta chains from one sample in a study of response to subunit inactivated influenza vaccine. Each CDR3 protein gets one entry after TCRdb re-called the RT-PCR reads with MiXCR. The data contain over 300,000 distinct CDR3 sequences, 20% to 25% of them singletons. The sample in question was PBMCs from blood, obtained approximately 20 months after vaccination. Source of these receptors: a man between 50 and 70 years old who received an inactivated influenza vaccine. The CDR3 runs from the conserved cysteine through the conserved F or W. The D gene is left open where the match is weak. Clone size is shown for a subset of rows, as once, few, many or a class of expanded clone.

TRBV19,few,TRBJ2-1,-,CASSMRVRGYNEQFF,TGTGCCAGTAGTATGAGGGTCAGGGGCTACAATGAGCAGTTCTTC
TRBV11-2,-,TRBJ2-1,TRBD1,CASSLGQGAYEQFF,TGTGCCAGCAGCTTAGGACAGGGGGCCTATGAGCAGTTCTTC
TRBV28,many,TRBJ1-4,-,CASSLGTGDNEKLFF,TGTGCCAGCAGCCTGGGGACGGGAGATAATGAAAAACTGTTTTTT
TRBV4-1,few,TRBJ1-2,-,CASSQDPGTANYGYTF,TGCGCCAGCAGCCAAGATCCAGGGACCGCTAACTATGGCTACACCTTC
TRBV10-2,-,TRBJ2-1,-,CASSLQHNEQFF,TGCGCCAGCAGCCTACAACACAATGAGCAGTTCTTC
TRBV15,-,TRBJ2-5,-,CATSKSGSPKETQYF,TGTGCCACCAGCAAGTCAGGGAGCCCCAAAGAGACCCAGTACTTC
TRBV29-1,-,TRBJ2-1,TRBD2,CRASGNGNEQFF,TGCAGAGCTAGCGGGAATGGTAATGAGCAGTTCTTC
TRBV20-1,few,TRBJ1-2,TRBD1,CSARHPGQGDYGYTF,TGCAGTGCTAGGCACCCGGGACAGGGGGACTATGGCTACACCTTC
TRBV20-1,-,TRBJ2-7,-,CSARGRDFSYEQYF,TGCAGTGCTAGAGGCCGGGACTTCTCCTACGAGCAGTACTTC
TRBV20-1,few,TRBJ2-4,TRBD2,CSARDYPSGRVNIQYF,TGCAGTGCTAGAGATTACCCTAGCGGGAGGGTAAACATTCAGTACTTC
TRBV3-1,few,TRBJ2-3,-,CASSQERHSGTQYF,TGTGCCAGCAGCCAAGAACGGCACTCCGGTACGCAGTATTTT
TRBV19,-,TRBJ2-3,TRBD2,CASSALAGSTDTQYF,TGTGCCAGTAGTGCACTAGCGGGGAGCACAGATACGCAGTATTTT
TRBV5-1,-,TRBJ2-1,-,CASSLDFRRDEQFF,TGCGCCAGCAGCTTGGATTTCAGGCGGGATGAGCAGTTCTTC
TRBV4-1,-,TRBJ1-5,-,CASSKSRVLGRNQPQHF,TGCGCCAGCAGCAAATCGAGGGTTTTGGGGCGCAATCAGCCCCAGCATTTT
TRBV5-1,few,TRBJ2-7,TRBD1,CASSRGQVYEQYF,TGCGCCAGCAGCAGGGGACAGGTTTACGAGCAGTACTTC
TRBV12-3/TRBV12-4,-,TRBJ2-7,-,CATSMGSYEQYF,TGTGCCACCTCCATGGGCTCCTACGAGCAGTACTTC
TRBV20-1,few,TRBJ2-1,TRBD1,CSATGTATGAGQRSYNEQFF,TGCAGTGCTACGGGGACAGCCACCGGGGCTGGCCAAAGGTCCTACAATGAGCAGTTCTTC
TRBV5-8,-,TRBJ2-5,TRBD1,CASRAAGGLQETQYF,TGTGCCAGCAGGGCCGCAGGGGGCCTCCAAGAGACCCAGTACTTC
TRBV7-9,-,TRBJ2-7,-,CASSSTFPSSYEQYF,TGTGCCAGCAGCTCGACGTTCCCGAGCTCCTACGAGCAGTACTTC
TRBV3-1,-,TRBJ1-2,-,CASSQESVRPYGYTF,TGTGCCAGCAGCCAAGAATCAGTCCGTCCCTATGGCTACACCTTC
TRBV7-8,-,TRBJ1-6,-,CASSPDQGSPLHF,TGTGCCAGCAGCCCCGACCAGGGTTCACCCCTCCACTTT
TRBV15,-,TRBJ2-5,TRBD2,CATRSTGTSLSEETQYF,TGTGCCACCAGATCGACCGGGACTAGTTTGAGCGAGGAGACCCAGTACTTC
TRBV7-2,many,TRBJ2-7,-,CASAKGGVRYEQYF,TGTGCCAGCGCCAAAGGTGGGGTCCGCTACGAGCAGTACTTC
TRBV27,-,TRBJ2-7,-,CASSLTGGLEQYF,TGTGCCAGCAGTTTGACAGGAGGCCTGGAGCAGTACTTC
TRBV10-3,-,TRBJ2-7,TRBD1,CAISEQGGKAYEQYF,TGTGCCATCAGTGAACAAGGGGGCAAAGCCTACGAGCAGTACTTC
TRBV6-5,-,TRBJ2-3,TRBD2,CASSYSMSASGGPDTQYF,TGTGCCAGCAGTTACTCGATGTCAGCTAGCGGGGGGCCAGATACGCAGTATTTT
TRBV6-5,few,TRBJ2-5,-,CASSYRHRGKTQYF,TGTGCCAGCAGTTACCGGCACCGAGGGAAGACCCAGTACTTC
TRBV5-1,-,TRBJ2-3,TRBD2,CASSPGPGGPTDTQYF,TGCGCCAGCAGCCCCGGCCCGGGAGGGCCTACAGATACGCAGTATTTT
TRBV2,-,TRBJ1-1,TRBD1,CASSGTGGITEAFF,TGTGCCAGCAGTGGGACAGGAGGTATCACTGAAGCTTTCTTT
TRBV5-1,many,TRBJ1-2,-,CASRRAPNYGYTF,TGCGCCAGCAGGAGGGCACCAAACTATGGCTACACCTTC
TRBV5-6,once,TRBJ2-7,-,CASSFLGAEQYF,TGTGCCAGCAGCTTTTTGGGAGCCGAGCAGTACTTC
TRBV3-1,-,TRBJ1-2,TRBD1,CASSQGTGQNNYGYTF,TGTGCCAGCAGCCAAGGGACAGGGCAAAATAACTATGGCTACACCTTC
TRBV5-1,-,TRBJ1-6,-,CASSEGGQRRAPLHF,TGCGCCAGCAGCGAGGGGGGGCAGCGGCGGGCACCCCTCCACTTT
TRBV6-2/TRBV6-3,-,TRBJ2-3,-,CASLRDSTTDTQYF,TGTGCCTCCTTGAGAGACTCCACCACAGATACGCAGTATTTT
TRBV20-1,few,TRBJ2-2,TRBD2,CSARLGTSGTGELFF,TGCAGTGCTCGCTTGGGGACTAGCGGCACCGGGGAGCTGTTTTTT
TRBV5-5,few,TRBJ1-5,-,CASSLEDMAAYSNQPQHF,TGTGCCAGCAGCTTGGAAGACATGGCAGCCTATAGCAATCAGCCCCAGCATTTT
TRBV4-2,-,TRBJ1-3,-,CASSQEESGAPDSGNTIYF,TGTGCCAGCAGCCAAGAGGAATCAGGGGCCCCGGATTCTGGAAACACCATATATTTT
TRBV12-3/TRBV12-4,-,TRBJ2-1,-,CASSFLGYEQFF,TGTGCCAGCAGTTTCCTAGGTTATGAGCAGTTCTTC
TRBV2,-,TRBJ2-6,-,CASGNGANVLTF,TGTGCCAGCGGGAATGGGGCCAACGTCCTGACTTTC
TRBV5-1,-,TRBJ1-2,-,CASSLDDRRTNYGYTF,TGCGCCAGCAGCTTGGACGACAGGAGGACTAACTATGGCTACACCTTC
TRBV7-8,many,TRBJ1-5,-,CASSLRRDGRDQPQHF,TGTGCCAGCAGCTTGCGTCGAGATGGCAGAGATCAGCCCCAGCATTTT
TRBV20-1,few,TRBJ1-5,-,CSASALARTVSNQPQHF,TGCAGTGCTAGTGCCCTAGCTCGGACAGTTAGCAATCAGCCCCAGCATTTT
TRBV27,many,TRBJ1-4,-,CASSLNRRYEKLFF,TGTGCCAGCAGTCTGAATAGGCGGTATGAAAAACTGTTTTTT
TRBV20-1,many,TRBJ1-1,-,CSARRGGMNTEAFF,TGCAGTGCTAGGAGGGGTGGGATGAACACTGAAGCTTTCTTT
TRBV15,-,TRBJ2-3,TRBD2,CATSRGTSGDFTQYF,TGTGCCACCAGCAGAGGAACTAGCGGAGACTTTACGCAGTATTTT
TRBV6-7,few,TRBJ2-7,-,CASPIDDRAGSYEQYF,TGTGCCAGTCCGATAGACGACAGAGCCGGATCCTACGAGCAGTACTTC
TRBV4-1,-,TRBJ2-7,-,CASSQVGGIGYEQYF,TGCGCCAGCAGCCAAGTAGGAGGTATAGGCTACGAGCAGTACTTC
TRBV6-2/TRBV6-3,few,TRBJ1-2,-,CASSYSPGRIGYGYTF,TGTGCCAGCAGTTACTCGCCGGGGAGGATAGGCTATGGCTACACCTTC
TRBV19,few,TRBJ1-5,-,CASSPRGTYRNQPQHF,TGTGCCAGTAGCCCAAGGGGAACCTATCGCAATCAGCCCCAGCATTTT
TRBV28,-,TRBJ2-5,TRBD2,CASDVAGGSRSQYF,TGTGCCAGCGATGTAGCGGGAGGCTCCAGATCTCAGTACTTC
TRBV29-1,-,TRBJ2-3,-,CSVEGRDSTDTQYF,TGCAGCGTTGAAGGCCGGGACAGCACAGATACGCAGTATTTT
TRBV6-1,once,TRBJ2-2,-,CASSPGPLSKTGELFF,TGTGCCAGCAGCCCCGGACCTCTCTCTAAGACTGGGGAGCTGTTTTTT
TRBV4-1,-,TRBJ2-1,-,CASSPTSTYSEQFF,TGCGCCAGCAGCCCTACTAGCACGTACAGTGAGCAGTTCTTC
TRBV5-1,-,TRBJ2-2,-,CASSLTGTGELFF,TGCGCCAGCAGCTTAACCGGGACCGGGGAGCTGTTTTTT
TRBV30,few,TRBJ2-1,TRBD1,CAYRTGNYNEQFF,TGTGCCTATAGGACAGGGAACTACAATGAGCAGTTCTTC
TRBV2,few,TRBJ1-2,TRBD1,CASTPGQGSGYTF,TGTGCCAGCACCCCGGGACAGGGATCTGGCTACACCTTC
TRBV12-3/TRBV12-4,many,TRBJ1-4,-,CASSLGFEKLFF,TGTGCCAGCAGTTTAGGGTTTGAAAAACTGTTTTTT
TRBV3-1,-,TRBJ2-7,-,CASSRGTAYEQYF,TGTGCCAGCAGCCGCGGGACAGCCTACGAGCAGTACTTC
TRBV4-1,-,TRBJ2-3,TRBD2,CASSQDRAGDPGQREITDTQYF,TGCGCCAGCAGCCAAGATCGAGCAGGGGATCCTGGGCAGCGGGAGATAACAGATACGCAGTATTTT
TRBV18,few,TRBJ1-5,-,CASSPRAGSNQPQHF,TGTGCCAGCTCACCACGCGCGGGGAGCAATCAGCCCCAGCATTTT